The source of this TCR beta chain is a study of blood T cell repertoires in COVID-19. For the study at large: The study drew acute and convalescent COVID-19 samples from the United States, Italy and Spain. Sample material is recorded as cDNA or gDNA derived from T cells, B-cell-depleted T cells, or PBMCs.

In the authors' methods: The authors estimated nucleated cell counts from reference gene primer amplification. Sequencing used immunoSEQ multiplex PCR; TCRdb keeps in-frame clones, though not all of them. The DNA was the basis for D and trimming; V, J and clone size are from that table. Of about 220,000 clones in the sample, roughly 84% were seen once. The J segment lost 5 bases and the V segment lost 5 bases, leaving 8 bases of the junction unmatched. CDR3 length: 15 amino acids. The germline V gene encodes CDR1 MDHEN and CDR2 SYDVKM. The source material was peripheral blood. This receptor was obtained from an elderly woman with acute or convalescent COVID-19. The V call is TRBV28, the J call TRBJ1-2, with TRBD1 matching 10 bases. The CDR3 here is CASSASGTGVYGYTF. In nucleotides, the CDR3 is TGTGCCAGCAGTGCTTCCGGGACAGGGGTTTATGGCTACACCTTC.